This T cell receptor beta chain was sequenced for a study of blood T cell repertoires in COVID-19. Study information: From the United States, Italy and Spain came samples of acute and convalescent COVID-19. Sources were T cells, B-cell-depleted T cells, or PBMCs; the material itself was cDNA or gDNA.

Germline V gene lookup returns CDR1 SQVTM and CDR2 ANQGSEA. J was trimmed by 5 bases and V by 8 bases; bases with no gene match: 15. This CDR3 contains 16 residues. Only in-frame clones appear in the TCRdb table, and some are missing; sequencing was by immunoSEQ multiplex PCR. The table shows under 250,000 clones, with roughly 85% occurring only once. The source material was peripheral blood. The chain carries TRBV29-1 and TRBJ2-1; TRBD2 matches at 10 bases. The source of this sequence is a man aged 45-65 years who had recovered from COVID-19. The CDR3 protein is CSTSWLAGASHNEQFF. CDR3 in DNA: TGCAGCACCTCTTGGCTAGCGGGGGCATCACACAATGAGCAGTTCTTC.